This TCR beta chain is from a study of blood T cell repertoires in COVID-19. TCRdb keeps only in-frame clones here, not all; method: immunoSEQ multiplex PCR. This sample yields approximately 35,000 clones, of which around 93% are seen a single time; 9.9% belongs to the top ten. CDR1 SNHLY and CDR2 FYNNEI come from the germline V gene. V was cut by 6 bases and J by 11 bases, with 19 bases left in between. This CDR3 has 13 amino acids. The clonotype originates from a human donor with active COVID-19. The donor label of this sample is uncertain. The specimen sequenced was peripheral blood. The rearrangement joins TRBV2 to TRBJ1-1; D not certain. The CDR3 DNA follows: TGTGCCAGCAGCGAATCTCCTATTGGTGAGGCTTTCTTT. This translates into CASSESPIGEAFF.